The rows below give T cell receptor beta chains drawn from one sample of a study of T cell responses to AZD1222 COVID-19 vaccine. Using immunoSEQ multiplex PCR, the repertoire was profiled, and TCRdb retains in-frame clones only, with some absent. The sample shows 150,000 to 200,000 clones, approximately 94% of them seen only once. This sample comprised peripheral blood, obtained 28 days after the second AZD1222 dose. Every receptor here comes from an adult who received the AZD1222 COVID-19 vaccine. Each CDR3 is given with its conserved first and last residue. D genes are given only for firm matches.

d_gene: -; j_gene: TRBJ1-2; v_gene: TRBV3-1/TRBV3-2; CDR3aa: CASSQGGNYGYTF
d_gene: -; j_gene: TRBJ2-5; v_gene: TRBV7-2; CDR3aa: CASSPDIQETQYF
d_gene: -; j_gene: TRBJ1-3; v_gene: TRBV2; CDR3aa: CASSGLGLSGNTIYF
d_gene: -; j_gene: TRBJ1-2; v_gene: TRBV4-2; CDR3aa: CASSQGGGSGGYTF
d_gene: TRBD2; j_gene: TRBJ2-2; v_gene: TRBV9; CDR3aa: CASSSRTSPNTGELFF
d_gene: -; j_gene: TRBJ2-2; v_gene: TRBV4-3; CDR3aa: CASSQRRDPPGELFF
d_gene: -; j_gene: TRBJ2-4; v_gene: TRBV19; CDR3aa: CASSIGPGDIQYF
d_gene: -; j_gene: TRBJ1-3; v_gene: TRBV18; CDR3aa: CASSPSDSRSGNTIYF
d_gene: -; j_gene: TRBJ1-2; v_gene: TRBV28; CDR3aa: CASGPQARGYTF
d_gene: -; j_gene: TRBJ2-5; v_gene: TRBV24-1; CDR3aa: CATSDLRSQYF
d_gene: -; j_gene: TRBJ2-2; v_gene: TRBV24-1; CDR3aa: CATSGPSNTGELFF
d_gene: -; j_gene: TRBJ2-5; v_gene: TRBV18; CDR3aa: CASSQTGRETQYF
d_gene: TRBD2; j_gene: TRBJ2-1; v_gene: TRBV3-1/TRBV3-2; CDR3aa: CASSPPRLAGDRGKQFF
d_gene: TRBD1; j_gene: TRBJ2-7; v_gene: TRBV3-1/TRBV3-2; CDR3aa: CASSQETGYHEQYF
d_gene: -; j_gene: TRBJ1-2; v_gene: TRBV6-2/TRBV6-3; CDR3aa: CASSYVPGGPNYGYTF
d_gene: -; j_gene: TRBJ1-1; v_gene: TRBV7-6; CDR3aa: CASSWTANTEAFF
d_gene: -; j_gene: TRBJ1-6; v_gene: TRBV18; CDR3aa: CASSPLAQTSSYNSPLHF
d_gene: -; j_gene: TRBJ2-5; v_gene: TRBV7-6; CDR3aa: CASSRSGETQYF
d_gene: -; j_gene: TRBJ1-5; v_gene: TRBV6-1; CDR3aa: CASRGEGHSNQPQHF
d_gene: -; j_gene: TRBJ2-1; v_gene: TRBV7-9; CDR3aa: CASSPSYNEQFF
d_gene: TRBD1; j_gene: TRBJ2-7; v_gene: TRBV6-5; CDR3aa: CASSFDRGLGEQYF
d_gene: -; j_gene: TRBJ2-7; v_gene: TRBV4-1; CDR3aa: CASSQDTRWDEQYF
d_gene: -; j_gene: TRBJ1-1; v_gene: TRBV7-7; CDR3aa: CASSLDVYTEAFF
d_gene: -; j_gene: TRBJ1-1; v_gene: TRBV5-1; CDR3aa: CASSLLGLTGDTEAFF
d_gene: -; j_gene: TRBJ2-3; v_gene: TRBV4-2; CDR3aa: CASSQGTPLTDTQYF
d_gene: -; j_gene: TRBJ2-7; v_gene: TRBV20-1; CDR3aa: CSASSPFHEQYF
d_gene: -; j_gene: TRBJ1-2; v_gene: TRBV7-2; CDR3aa: CASSRGGSFYGYTF
d_gene: TRBD1; j_gene: TRBJ1-1; v_gene: TRBV5-1; CDR3aa: CASSYGQGATLGRTEAFF
d_gene: TRBD1; j_gene: TRBJ1-1; v_gene: TRBV7-6; CDR3aa: CASSLVGTGNTEAFF
d_gene: TRBD1; j_gene: TRBJ2-2; v_gene: TRBV6-5; CDR3aa: CASQPTGMNTGELFF
d_gene: TRBD2; j_gene: TRBJ2-2; v_gene: TRBV7-3; CDR3aa: CASSLGEGRELFF
d_gene: -; j_gene: TRBJ2-4; v_gene: TRBV5-3; CDR3aa: CARTLPRGPIAKNIQYF
d_gene: -; j_gene: TRBJ1-1; v_gene: TRBV30; CDR3aa: CAWSTGRPEAFF